Each of the 28 T cell receptor beta chains below was sequenced from the same sample in a study of T cells in Graves' hyperthyroidism and ophthalmopathy. RNA transcripts were the template for amplifying TCR beta CDR3 regions. The TCR CDR3 first-round RT-PCR relied on the HTBI primer set. A single record per CDR3 protein comes from TCRdb applying MiXCR to the multiplex PCR reads. The sample includes more than 550,000 distinct CDR3 sequences, about 19% of them seen just once. The material sequenced was blood. These receptors all stem from a woman in her forties or fifties with Graves' hyperthyroidism that later progressed to Graves' ophthalmopathy.

This clonotype has at least ten counts. This chain connects TRBV13 to TRBJ1-6, with D possibly being TRBD1 (5 bases). The V and J ends lost 6 bases and 10 bases respectively, with 13 bases between them. Germline CDR1 and CDR2: PRHDT and FYEKMQ (reference sequence). CDR3 length: 13 residues. The CDR3 loop is CASRQQGGSPLHF. The CDR3 nucleotides are TGTGCCAGCAGGCAGCAGGGAGGGTCACCCCTCCACTTT.

In DNA form, the CDR3 reads TGCAGCGTTGAAATCGGGACTCTCGGGGACGAGCAGTACTTC. It codes for CSVEIGTLGDEQYF. This chain connects TRBV29-1 to TRBJ2-7; weak D call: TRBD2 (6 bases). V dropped 2 bases and J dropped 5 bases, with 16 bases sitting between them. Germline V gene sequence: CDR1 SQVTM, CDR2 ANQGSEA. This CDR3 is 14 amino acids long.

This clonotype came up many times. The rearrangement uses TRBV2 and TRBJ2-2; the D is unclear. With 5 bases removed from V and 3 bases from J, the gap between germline ends came to 10 bases. Germline V lookup: CDR1 SNHLY, CDR2 FYNNEI. CDR3 length equals 14 residues. CDR3 loop: CASSSPSYTGELFF. CDR3 in DNA: TGTGCCAGCAGTTCCCCTTCCTACACCGGGGAGCTGTTTTTT.

V usage is TRBV2 and J usage is TRBJ1-5, with 11 bases lining up with TRBD1. Germline V gene data show CDR1 as SNHLY and CDR2 as FYNNEI. V was pared by 5 bases and J by 0 bases, with 9 bases of the junction left unmatched. The CDR3 spans 18 residues. The chain's CDR3 is CASSFPGQGGDSNQPQHF. The CDR3 DNA is TGTGCCAGCAGTTTTCCGGGACAGGGGGGGGATAGCAATCAGCCCCAGCATTTT. Full variable domain (remainder filled in from reference TRBV2 and TRBJ1-5): EPEVTQTPSHQVTQMGQEVILRCVPISNHLYFYWYRQILGQKVEFLVSFYNNEISEKSEIFDDQFSVERPDGSNFTLKIRSTKLEDSAMYFCASSFPGQGGDSNQPQHFGDGTRLSIL.

This clonotype was observed a few times. The rearrangement uses TRBV4-1 and TRBJ1-1; TRBD1 matches at 10 bases. With V trimmed by 1 base and J by 4 bases, 3 bases remained unmatched. The germline CDR1 and CDR2 sequences are MGHRA and YSYEKL. The CDR3 has 15 amino acids. The CDR3 protein is CASSQGDRGGTEAFF. The CDR3 coding sequence is TGCGCCAGCAGCCAAGGGGACAGGGGAGGCACTGAAGCTTTCTTT.

This clonotype was observed at least ten times. The V gene is TRBV12-3 or TRBV12-4, the J gene TRBJ2-1, with D uncertain. This CDR3 spans 14 amino acids. The V gene lost 2 bases and the J gene lost 0 bases, with 5 bases spanning the gap. CDR3 region: CASSLPSSYNEQFF. CDR3 bases: TGTGCCAGCAGTTTACCGAGCTCCTACAATGAGCAGTTCTTC.

The V gene is TRBV12-3 or TRBV12-4, the J gene TRBJ1-4, with 9 bases aligning to TRBD1. The CDR3 is 15 amino acids. After removal of 6 bases from V and 8 bases from J, the junction contained 10 bases not matched to a gene. The CDR3 region is CASSQNRGPQEKLFF. The CDR3 nucleotides read TGTGCCAGCAGCCAAAACAGGGGGCCTCAAGAAAAACTGTTTTTT.

In its sample, this clonotype was seen a few times. The gene calls are TRBV5-4 and TRBJ2-3; D is perhaps TRBD2 (5 bases). The CDR3 totals 17 residues. V was trimmed by 1 base and J by 1 base, leaving 16 bases between them. Germline assignment: CDR1 SGHNT and CDR2 YYREEE (reference sequence). The CDR3 region has the DNA TGTGCCAGCAGCTTGTTAACGGGCCTAGCTGGCACAGATACGCAGTATTTT. This codes for CASSLLTGLAGTDTQYF.

This clonotype was recorded many times. For the CDR3, the DNA is TGCAGTGCAAGAACGGGATATAATTCACCCCTCCACTTT. This gives the protein CSARTGYNSPLHF. The V and J genes are TRBV20-1 and TRBJ1-6; D is uncertain. The germline V gene encodes CDR1 DFQATT and CDR2 SNEGSKA (reference sequence). There are 13 residues in the CDR3. With 6 bases removed from V and 4 bases from J, the gap between germline ends came to 10 bases.

This clonotype was seen many times. V gene TRBV5-6 combines with J gene TRBJ1-2; D is unclear. CDR1 and CDR2 from the germline V gene are SGHDT and YYEEEE. Deletions cut 1 base from V and 0 bases from J, with 13 bases between. The CDR3 covers 16 residues. The DNA of the CDR3 is TGTGCCAGCAGCTTGTTTGTCCACGGGGCTAACTATGGCTACACCTTC. The encoded protein is CASSLFVHGANYGYTF.

This clonotype was found many times. The chain combines TRBV15 with TRBJ2-7; D is tentatively TRBD1 or TRBD2 (5 bases each). The CDR3 has 14 amino acids. Trimming removed 5 bases at V and 3 bases at J, with 14 bases between. Germline V gene data show CDR1 as LNHNV and CDR2 as YYDKDF (reference sequence). The CDR3 loop is CATSAMGRDYEQYF. Written as DNA, the CDR3 is TGTGCCACCAGCGCCATGGGACGGGACTACGAGCAGTACTTC.

This clonotype was detected many times. The CDR3 loop is CASSPVLDTEAFF. The CDR3 nucleotides are TGTGCCAGCAGTCCGGTCCTGGACACTGAAGCTTTCTTT. The chain is built from TRBV6-1 and TRBJ1-1; D call uncertain. The V end lost 5 bases, the J end lost 3 bases, and 10 bases lay between the germline ends. This CDR3 has 13 residues. The germline V gene encodes CDR1 MNHNS and CDR2 SASEGT.

This clonotype was observed a handful of times. This chain joins TRBV9 and TRBJ2-3, with 14 bases identical to TRBD2. The V gene's germline CDR1 is SGDLS and CDR2 YYNGEE. The CDR3 is made up of 19 amino acids. V lost 1 base to trimming and J lost 0 bases; unmatched junction nucleotides: 7. CDR3 in amino acids: CASSVTGTSGGRSTDTQYF. The DNA of the CDR3 is TGTGCCAGCAGCGTAACCGGGACTAGCGGGGGCCGTAGCACAGATACGCAGTATTTT.

The chain combines TRBV14 with TRBJ1-1; D is possibly TRBD1 (5 bases). V shed 0 bases and J shed 1 base, with 9 bases lying between them. This CDR3 spans 15 amino acids. Germline V gene sequence: CDR1 SGHDN, CDR2 FVKESK. CDR3 DNA: TGTGCCAGCAGCCAAGAAGAAGGGGCGAACACTGAAGCTTTCTTT. This codes for CASSQEEGANTEAFF.

This clonotype was picked up a small number of times. V and J are TRBV30 and TRBJ1-1, with D possibly matching TRBD1 (5 bases). With 3 bases removed from V and 1 base from J, the gap between germline ends came to 12 bases. Per germline, CDR1 GTSNPN and CDR2 SVGIG (reference sequence). The CDR3 totals 14 residues. The CDR3 protein is CAWRGSTGNTEAFF. The DNA of the CDR3 is TGTGCCTGGAGAGGTAGTACAGGGAACACTGAAGCTTTCTTT.

This chain joins TRBV5-6 and TRBJ2-1; D is possibly TRBD1 (6 bases). The length of the CDR3 is 17 residues. The germline CDR1 and CDR2 sequences are SGHDT and YYEEEE. The V and J ends lost 2 bases and 0 bases respectively, with 15 bases between them. CDR3 bases: TGTGCCAGCAGCTTTGGCGTCAGGGGCAGCTCCTACAATGAGCAGTTCTTC. Amino acids: CASSFGVRGSSYNEQFF.

This clonotype appeared a few times. The rearrangement links TRBV20-1 to TRBJ2-5, with TRBD2 matching 12 bases. The CDR3 length is 16 residues. Germline CDR1 is DFQATT and CDR2 is SNEGSKA (reference sequence). The trim removed 3 bases at V and 2 bases at J, leaving 7 bases unmatched. CDR3 in amino acids: CSARSRLAGDQETQYF. Here the CDR3 DNA reads TGCAGTGCTAGGTCCCGACTAGCGGGGGATCAAGAGACCCAGTACTTC.

This clonotype was seen repeatedly, ten times or more. As DNA, the CDR3 is TGTGCCAGCAGCCAGGACAGCCCCTATGGCTACACCTTC. Translation gives CASSQDSPYGYTF. The J gene is TRBJ1-2, the V gene TRBV2; possible D gene TRBD1, 6 bases. CDR3 size: 13 residues. The germline V gene has CDR1 SNHLY and CDR2 FYNNEI. Deletions cut 6 bases from V and 4 bases from J, with 12 bases between.

This clonotype was picked up many times. This sequence joins TRBV20-1 and TRBJ2-3, with D perhaps TRBD2 (5 bases). The CDR3 has 15 residues. Germline V CDR1 and CDR2: DFQATT, SNEGSKA (reference sequence). V shed 1 base and J shed 5 bases, with 16 bases lying between them. The CDR3 loop reads CSARVEGKLRDTQYF. The CDR3 DNA sequence: TGCAGTGCTAGAGTCGAGGGCAAGCTCAGAGATACGCAGTATTTT.

The V and J genes are TRBV27 and TRBJ2-1; 7 bases line up with TRBD1. Germline values: CDR1 MNHEY, CDR2 SMNVEV (reference sequence). With V trimmed by 6 bases and J by 2 bases, 10 bases remained unmatched. This CDR3 is 16 amino acids long. The CDR3 sequence is CASRSAGTATYNEQFF. For the CDR3, the DNA is TGTGCCAGCAGATCAGCCGGGACAGCGACCTACAATGAGCAGTTCTTC.

In its sample, this clonotype was seen many times. This chain connects TRBV14 to TRBJ2-7; D is undetermined. The ends were cut back, 4 bases at V and 0 bases at J, with 10 bases in the middle. From germline, CDR1 is SGHDN and CDR2 FVKESK. The length of the CDR3 is 14 residues. The CDR3 nucleotides are TGTGCCAGCAGCCCCCATGTGACCTCCTACGAGCAGTACTTC. As protein: CASSPHVTSYEQYF. The variable domain in full, completed from reference TRBV14 and TRBJ2-7, reads EAGVTQFPSHSVIEKGQTVTLRCDPISGHDNLYWYRRVMGKEIKFLLHFVKESKQDESGMPNNRFLAERTGGTYSTLKVQPAELEDSGVYFCASSPHVTSYEQYFGPGTRLTVT.

This clonotype was recorded at least ten times. This chain joins TRBV20-1 and TRBJ1-5, with a possible D match to TRBD1 (5 bases). Germline lookup yields CDR1 DFQATT and CDR2 SNEGSKA (reference sequence). With 1 base removed from V and 0 bases from J, the gap between germline ends came to 13 bases. CDR3 length: 16 amino acids. In nucleotides, the CDR3 is TGCAGTGCTAGAGGAGGGGACCTCAATAGCAATCAGCCCCAGCATTTT. Its protein product is CSARGGDLNSNQPQHF.

Note on this clonotype: Since a much larger clone is just one base distant, this may be a read error. The V gene is TRBV5-8, the J gene TRBJ1-6; D is possibly TRBD1 (6 bases). V was cut by 2 bases and J by 0 bases, with 9 bases left in between. CDR1 SGHTS and CDR2 YDEGEE come from the germline V gene. The CDR3 extends over 16 amino acids. The CDR3 is CASSFTGSSYNSPLHF. The CDR3 DNA reads TGTGCCAGCAGCTTCACAGGGAGCTCCTATAATTCACCCCTCCACTTT.

This clonotype was counted between two and nine times. V gene TRBV5-5 combines with J gene TRBJ2-7; D may be TRBD2 (7 bases). With 5 bases removed from V and 6 bases from J, the gap between germline ends came to 15 bases. Germline V gene sequence: CDR1 SGHKS, CDR2 YYEKEE (reference sequence). CDR3 size: 13 residues. The CDR3 nucleotides read TGTGCCAGCAGGCCAGGACTAGGGGGCGAGCAGTACTTC. Its protein product is CASRPGLGGEQYF.

Here the CDR3 DNA reads TGCAGCGTTGCTCTCACCGGGGAGCTGTTTTTT. Its translation: CSVALTGELFF. The V call is TRBV29-1, the J call TRBJ2-2; no firm D call. In germline, CDR1 is SQVTM, CDR2 ANQGSEA. Trimming stripped 4 bases from V and 4 bases from J, with 4 bases between. CDR3 length: 11 amino acids.

This clonotype has a count of ten or more. This chain joins TRBV3-1 and TRBJ1-1; tentatively, D is TRBD1 (6 bases). Germline V CDR1 and CDR2: LGHDT, YNNKEL (reference sequence). Trimming removed 8 bases from V and 1 base from J, with 11 bases in between. The CDR3 runs 13 residues. This chain's CDR3 is CASARTANTEAFF. CDR3 DNA: TGTGCCAGCGCTAGGACAGCGAACACTGAAGCTTTCTTT.

This clonotype was found a few times. The chain links TRBV5-1 to TRBJ2-5, with TRBD2 identical over 8 bases. V shed 7 bases, J shed 0 bases, and the junction held 2 bases outside the gene matches. Germline values: CDR1 SGHRS, CDR2 YFSETQ. This CDR3 comprises 13 residues. The chain's CDR3 is CASRGGNQETQYF. The CDR3 nucleotides read TGCGCCAGCCGCGGGGGGAACCAAGAGACCCAGTACTTC.

This chain uses TRBV5-5 with TRBJ2-5; D remains unclear. V gave up 5 bases and J gave up 3 bases, with 11 bases separating them. The CDR3 is made up of 13 amino acids. Per germline, CDR1 SGHKS and CDR2 YYEKEE (reference sequence). The CDR3 sequence is CASRRQVEETQYF. CDR3 DNA: TGTGCCAGCAGACGCCAGGTGGAAGAGACCCAGTACTTC.